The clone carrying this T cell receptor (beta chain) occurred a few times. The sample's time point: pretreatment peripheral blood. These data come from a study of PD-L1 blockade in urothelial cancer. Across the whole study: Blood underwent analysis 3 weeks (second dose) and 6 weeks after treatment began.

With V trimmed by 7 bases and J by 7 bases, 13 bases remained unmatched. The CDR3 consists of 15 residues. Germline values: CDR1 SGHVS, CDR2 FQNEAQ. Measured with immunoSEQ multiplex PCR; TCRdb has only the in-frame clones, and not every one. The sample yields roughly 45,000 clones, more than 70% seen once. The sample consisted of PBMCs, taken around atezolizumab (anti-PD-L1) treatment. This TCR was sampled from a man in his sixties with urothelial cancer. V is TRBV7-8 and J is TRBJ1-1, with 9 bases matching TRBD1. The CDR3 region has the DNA TGTGCCAGCACCTATGAAGGACAGGGGATGTTTGAAGCTTTCTTT. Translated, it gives CASTYEGQGMFEAFF.